This entry concerns a single TCR beta chain. Its cognate antigen is unknown. This CDR3 region has 12 residues. In germline, CDR1 is SQVTM, CDR2 ANQGSEA. This entry belongs to a study of beta chain features in type 1 diabetes. Study-level points and caveats: The study found moderately but significantly shorter TCRB CDR3s in all four CD4+ subsets of Type 1 diabetes patients. Insertions were fewer and deletions more numerous at VDJ junctions in type 1 diabetes patients. Patients and controls would share equally any PCR tilt toward shorter templates. The naive, central memory and Treg TCRB repertoires showed an apparent similarity that was greater among patients than among healthy donors.

Based on CD45RO/CCR7/CD25/CD127/CD95/CD27, CD4+ regulatory, stem cell-like memory, naive and central memory cells were sorted. The investigators reverse transcribed all of the isolated RNA, so they sequenced expressed TCRB transcripts. Here immunoSEQ multiplex PCR was the method, and the copy in TCRdb shows in-frame clones only, minus some. The repertoire holds some 660,000 clones, with roughly 13% as singletons. Sequenced material: naive CD4+ T cells from blood. The rearrangement joins TRBV29-1 to TRBJ2-5; possible D gene TRBD2, 5 bases. The J call may be faulty, since TRBJ2-7 better matches the DNA end. This receptor was taken from a man younger than 35 with type 1 diabetes. The chain's CDR3 is CSVGQRAYEQYF. The CDR3 nucleotides are TGCAGCGTTGGGCAGAGGGCTTACGAGCAGTACTTC.